The 15 T cell receptor beta chains reported below all come from one sample, sequenced in a study of Ad26.COV2.S vaccination and SARS-CoV-2 variants. Sequenced by immunoSEQ multiplex PCR; TCRdb stores in-frame clones only, minus some. The data contain about 440,000 clones, around nine tenths of them seen just once; the ten biggest clones take up around 13%. Noted treatment: around 19 received Ad26.COV2.S at low or high dose, single or two shots; 5 received placebo; per-sample allocation not given. The study sampled participants on day 63 after the first vaccine or placebo injection. The source material was peripheral blood, sampled in a trial of Ad26.COV2.S vaccine versus placebo. Source of these receptors: a person between 18 and 65 years old who received the Ad26.COV2.S COVID-19 vaccine or a placebo.

Turning to this clone: At the DNA level, this CDR3 is encoded by other sequences in the same sample as well. This chain uses TRBV5-1 with TRBJ2-1, with 11 nucleotides matching TRBD2. The CDR3 has 13 residues. The trim removed 5 bases at V and 5 bases at J, leaving 0 bases unmatched. Germline CDR1 is SGHRS and CDR2 is YFSETQ. CDR3: CASRTSGNNEQFF. The CDR3 DNA is TGCGCCAGCAGGACTAGCGGGAACAATGAGCAGTTCTTC.

The chain carries TRBV5-4 and TRBJ2-7; D is ambiguous. The CDR3 is 13 residues long. The ends were cut back, 0 bases at V and 1 base at J, with 5 bases in the middle. In germline, CDR1 is SGHNT, CDR2 YYREEE (reference sequence). The CDR3 loop reads CASSLAASYEQYF. The CDR3 DNA reads as TGTGCCAGCAGCTTGGCAGCGTCCTACGAGCAGTACTTC.

The chain carries TRBV6-2 or TRBV6-3 and TRBJ2-7, with D hard to call. Trimming shortened V by 5 bases and J by 7 bases, and 18 bases separated the two germline ends. Germline V gene sequence: CDR1 MNHEY, CDR2 SVGEGT. The CDR3 sequence is 14 residues long. The CDR3 DNA follows: TGTGCCAGCAGTAGGTGGGCGACCTCTAAAGAGCAGTACTTC. Amino acid sequence: CASSRWATSKEQYF.

V and J are TRBV27 and TRBJ1-6; D remains unclear. Germline assignment: CDR1 MNHEY and CDR2 SMNVEV (reference sequence). CDR3 length equals 16 residues. Trimming removed 2 bases at V and 4 bases at J, with 12 bases between. CDR3 residues: CASSLGQRLYNSPLHF. CDR3 nucleotide sequence: TGTGCCAGCAGTTTAGGGCAGCGTCTATATAATTCACCCCTCCACTTT.

V gene TRBV2 combines with J gene TRBJ1-1, with unresolved D. Germline assignment: CDR1 SNHLY and CDR2 FYNNEI. The CDR3 length is 11 residues. V lost 5 bases and J 3 bases, leaving 4 bases between the germline ends. CDR3 sequence reads: CASSKDTEAFF. The CDR3 bases are TGTGCCAGCAGTAAGGACACTGAAGCTTTCTTT.

The CDR3 loop is CSVGGEAVWTQYF. The DNA for the CDR3 is TGCAGCGTTGGGGGGGAAGCCGTGTGGACCCAGTACTTC. The V gene is TRBV29-1, the J gene TRBJ2-5, with a possible D match to TRBD2 (6 bases). CDR1 and CDR2 from the germline V gene are SQVTM and ANQGSEA. V lost 4 bases and J 7 bases, leaving 16 bases between the germline ends. The CDR3 has 13 amino acids.

The V gene is TRBV19, the J gene TRBJ1-2; a possible D gene is TRBD1 (6 bases). The CDR3 spans 13 residues. The germline V and J ends were trimmed by 7 bases and 5 bases, with 14 bases remaining between them. The germline gives CDR1 LNHDA, CDR2 SQIVND (reference sequence). The CDR3: CASNRDPGYGYTF. The CDR3 DNA is TGTGCCAGTAACAGGGACCCCGGGTATGGCTACACCTTC.

V gene TRBV6-1 combines with J gene TRBJ2-1; 8 nucleotides line up with TRBD2. Germline values: CDR1 MNHNS, CDR2 SASEGT. The CDR3 has 16 residues. The V and J ends lost 3 bases and 5 bases, in that order; junction bases with no gene match: 9. The CDR3 protein is CASSDTSGLGNNEQFF. In DNA, the CDR3 is TGTGCCAGCAGTGATACTAGCGGCCTTGGGAACAATGAGCAGTTCTTC.

The genes are TRBV5-4 and TRBJ2-7, with D possibly being TRBD1 (7 bases). CDR1 is SGHNT, CDR2 YYREEE, per germline (reference sequence). The CDR3 is 14 amino acids. The V end was cut by 4 bases, the J end by 11 bases, with 22 bases between. The CDR3 here is CASSAGGQSPGKYF. In DNA form, the CDR3 reads TGTGCCAGCAGCGCCGGGGGACAGTCCCCTGGCAAGTACTTC.

This clone was picked up one time. This rearrangement joins TRBV4-2 to TRBJ1-1; perhaps TRBD1 as D (5 bases). The CDR3 loop spans 17 amino acids. V was pared by 3 bases and J by 0 bases, with 17 bases between. CDR1 is LGHNA and CDR2 is YNFKEQ in the germline V gene. This chain's CDR3 is CASSQDTRAGLNTEAFF. The CDR3 DNA is TGTGCCAGCAGCCAGGACACCAGGGCGGGATTGAACACTGAAGCTTTCTTT.

The chain couples TRBV7-9 to TRBJ2-6, with D uncertain. CDR1 is SEHNR and CDR2 is FQNEAQ in the germline V gene (reference sequence). Trimming cost V 1 base and J 8 bases, with 9 bases left between them. This CDR3 contains 14 residues. The CDR3 bases are TGTGCCAGCAGCTTAGTCGTATCGCCCAACGTCCTGACTTTC. This translates into CASSLVVSPNVLTF.

This chain links TRBV28 with TRBJ2-3; D uncertain. This CDR3 has 12 amino acids. The V end lost 2 bases, the J end lost 5 bases, and 5 bases lay between the germline ends. The germline gives CDR1 MDHEN, CDR2 SYDVKM. For the CDR3, the DNA is TGTGCCAGCAGTTTAACTGAAGATACGCAGTATTTT. This encodes CASSLTEDTQYF.

The chain combines TRBV5-5 with TRBJ1-1, with D maybe TRBD1 (5 bases). CDR3 length: 13 amino acids. V lost 4 bases to trimming and J lost 5 bases, with 12 bases between them. Germline V gene data show CDR1 as SGHKS and CDR2 as YYEKEE (reference sequence). CDR3 loop: CASSRIGATEAFF. The DNA of the CDR3 is TGTGCCAGCAGCCGTATCGGGGCAACTGAAGCTTTCTTT.

The V call is TRBV5-4, the J call TRBJ1-6, with TRBD1 identical over 9 bases. The length of the CDR3 is 14 residues. Germline V gives CDR1 SGHNT, CDR2 YYREEE (reference sequence). The V and J ends lost 3 bases and 8 bases, in that order; junction bases with no gene match: 3. As DNA, the CDR3 is TGTGCCAGCAGCTCGGGACAGGGATATTCACCCCTCCACTTT. Translation gives CASSSGQGYSPLHF.

The rearrangement links TRBV6-6 to TRBJ2-7; the match to TRBD1 covers 8 bases. The V gene's germline CDR1 is MNHNY and CDR2 SVGAGI (reference sequence). This CDR3 contains 12 residues. Germline trimming cut 6 bases from V and 10 bases from J; bases unmatched to any gene: 8. DNA of the CDR3: TGTGCCAGCAGGGGTGGGGACAGGATCCAGTACTTC. It yields the protein CASRGGDRIQYF.